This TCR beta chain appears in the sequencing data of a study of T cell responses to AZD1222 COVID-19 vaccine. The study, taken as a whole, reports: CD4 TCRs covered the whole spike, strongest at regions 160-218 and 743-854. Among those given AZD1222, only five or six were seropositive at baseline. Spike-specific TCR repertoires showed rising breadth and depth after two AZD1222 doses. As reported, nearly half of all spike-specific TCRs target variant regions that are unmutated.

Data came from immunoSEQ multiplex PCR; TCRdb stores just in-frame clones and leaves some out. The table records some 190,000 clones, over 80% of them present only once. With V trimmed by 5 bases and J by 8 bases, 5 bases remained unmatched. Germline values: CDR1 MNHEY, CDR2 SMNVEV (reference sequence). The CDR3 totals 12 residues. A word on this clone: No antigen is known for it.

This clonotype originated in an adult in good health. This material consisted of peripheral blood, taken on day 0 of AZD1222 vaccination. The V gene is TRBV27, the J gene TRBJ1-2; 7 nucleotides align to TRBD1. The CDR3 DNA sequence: TGTGCCAGCAGTACGGGACAGTGGGGCTACACCTTC. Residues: CASSTGQWGYTF.